These 12 T cell receptor beta chains were all obtained from the same sample, sequenced in a study of CD8+ T cells in alopecia areata. This sample's treatment: oral pan-JAK inhibitor, 5-10 mg twice daily. RNA was isolated and reverse transcribed to cDNA, the sequencing template. TCRdb keeps only in-frame clones here, not all; method: immunoSEQ multiplex PCR. The sample lists approximately 140,000 clones, roughly 86% occurring once. Sample: CD8+ T cells sorted from blood, taken at week 4, from a patient treated with tofacitinib. The source is a human donor with alopecia areata.

The rearrangement joins TRBV7-9 to TRBJ2-7; 8 bases line up with TRBD2. The germline V gene has CDR1 SEHNR and CDR2 FQNEAQ (reference sequence). This CDR3 contains 15 residues. V gave up 1 base and J gave up 7 bases; unmatched junction bases: 9. Written as DNA, the CDR3 is TGTGCCAGCAGCTTAGATACAGCCCGGGGGGGAGAGCAGTACTTC. Its translation: CASSLDTARGGEQYF.

This clone has only a few counts. The chain combines TRBV11-2 with TRBJ2-7; D gene unclear. The CDR3 length is 15 residues. V lost 5 bases and J lost 4, with 18 bases in between. Germline CDR1 and CDR2: SGHAT and FQNNGV. CDR3 in DNA: TGTGCCAGCAGCCCAGTTAAATGGGCAGTTTACGAGCAGTACTTC. It specifies CASSPVKWAVYEQYF.

The chain is built from TRBV2 and TRBJ2-5, with D unclear. The CDR3 consists of 13 residues. Trimming removed 4 bases from V and 3 bases from J, with 9 bases in between. Per germline, CDR1 SNHLY and CDR2 FYNNEI. The CDR3 region is CASSAWEEETQYF. The CDR3 region has the DNA TGTGCCAGCAGTGCCTGGGAAGAAGAGACCCAGTACTTC.

The genes are TRBV7-3 and TRBJ1-6; 7 bases agree with TRBD1. Germline values: CDR1 SGHTA, CDR2 FQGTGA. V dropped 1 base and J dropped 7; count of bases not matched to a gene: 4. This CDR3 is built from 15 residues. CDR3 residues: CASSLMGQQNSPLHF. The CDR3 coding sequence is TGTGCCAGCAGCTTAATGGGACAGCAGAATTCACCCCTCCACTTT.

The rearrangement links TRBV5-1 to TRBJ2-2; TRBD2 aligns across 11 bases. J gave up 7 bases and V 4 bases, and 9 bases lay outside the gene matches. Germline CDR1 and CDR2: SGHRS and YFSETQ. There are 16 residues in the CDR3. The CDR3 DNA sequence: TGCGCCAGCAGCACCCCTAGCGGGGGGCACGACGGGGAGCTGTTTTTT. Translated, it gives CASSTPSGGHDGELFF.

This chain links TRBV5-1 with TRBJ1-1; D is unclear. The CDR3 extends over 15 amino acids. Germline CDR1 reads SGHRS; CDR2 reads YFSETQ. V was shortened by 0 bases and J by 0 bases, with 9 bases between the two germline ends. CDR3 in DNA: TGCGCCAGCAGCTTGGGGGCAAGTATGAACACTGAAGCTTTCTTT. Its translation is CASSLGASMNTEAFF.

This clone was counted once. This rearrangement joins TRBV7-9 to TRBJ2-1; 10 positions agree with TRBD2. CDR1 is SEHNR, CDR2 FQNEAQ, per germline (reference sequence). J gave up 7 bases and V 5 bases, and 5 bases lay outside the gene matches. The CDR3 runs 14 residues. The CDR3 region has the DNA TGTGCCAGCAGCCCTAGCGGGAGTACGAATGAGCAGTTCTTC. It yields the protein CASSPSGSTNEQFF.

The J gene is TRBJ1-2, the V gene TRBV4-1; D gene ambiguous. Germline V CDR1 and CDR2: MGHRA, YSYEKL. Deletions cut 2 bases from V and 1 base from J, with 5 bases between. The CDR3 runs 13 residues. The CDR3 reads CASSQLSNYGYTF. The DNA of the CDR3 is TGCGCCAGCAGCCAACTCAGTAACTATGGCTACACCTTC.

The rearrangement links TRBV27 to TRBJ1-1; no definite D call. CDR1 MNHEY and CDR2 SMNVEV come from the germline V gene (reference sequence). Trimming cost V 4 bases and J 1 base, with 4 bases left between them. The CDR3 has 12 amino acids. As DNA, the CDR3 is TGTGCCAGCAGTTCATGGAACACTGAAGCTTTCTTT. Encoded protein: CASSSWNTEAFF.

This clone was counted once. The gene calls are TRBV2 and TRBJ2-3; D may be TRBD2 (6 bases). CDR1 and CDR2 (germline): SNHLY, FYNNEI. Trimming left V 4 bases short and J 0 bases short, with 17 bases between. The CDR3 length is 17 residues. DNA of the CDR3: TGTGCCAGCAGTGTGGGGGTAGCGGCACCTAGCACAGATACGCAGTATTTT. Amino acids: CASSVGVAAPSTDTQYF.

The chain joins TRBV2 to TRBJ2-3, with 8 bases matching TRBD1. With 4 bases clipped from V and 2 bases from J, the junction kept 8 bases outside the gene matches. CDR1 and CDR2 (germline): SNHLY, FYNNEI. The CDR3 loop spans 16 amino acids. This chain's CDR3 is CASSGTQGAVTDTQYF. CDR3 coding DNA: TGTGCCAGCAGTGGAACCCAGGGGGCAGTCACAGATACGCAGTATTTT. Full variable domain (outside the CDR3, taken from reference TRBV2 and TRBJ2-3): EPEVTQTPSHQVTQMGQEVILRCVPISNHLYFYWYRQILGQKVEFLVSFYNNEISEKSEIFDDQFSVERPDGSNFTLKIRSTKLEDSAMYFCASSGTQGAVTDTQYFGPGTRLTVL.

The rearrangement uses TRBV14 and TRBJ2-1, with 7 bases identical to TRBD1. CDR3 length equals 15 residues. After removal of 4 bases from V and 5 bases from J, the junction contained 8 bases not matched to a gene. The V gene's germline CDR1 is SGHDN and CDR2 FVKESK. DNA of the CDR3: TGTGCCAGCAGCCCTGGGACAGTCATCGACAATGAGCAGTTCTTC. As protein: CASSPGTVIDNEQFF.